This T cell receptor (beta chain) was recorded in a study of shared clonotypes between healthy human individuals. After removal of 4 bases from V and 2 bases from J, the junction contained 7 bases not matched to a gene. CDR1 is SGHNT, CDR2 YYREEE, per germline (reference sequence). The CDR3 totals 15 residues. As to this clone: Its antigen is unidentified.

Study-level results: Larger richness was generally estimated for naive than memory subsets.

Here immunoSEQ multiplex PCR was the method, and the copy in TCRdb shows in-frame clones only, minus some. This table holds hundreds of thousands of clones, roughly 70% found once. The chain is built from TRBV5-4 and TRBJ1-2; TRBD1 agrees at 8 bases. Sequencing was done on a sample of memory CD4+ T cells sorted from blood. The subset was: CD45RA-negative fraction. This clonotype originated in a woman in her 30s in good health. The CDR3 spells CASSPRTGRNYGYTF. The CDR3 DNA follows: TGTGCCAGCAGCCCCAGGACAGGGAGGAACTATGGCTACACCTTC.